This T cell receptor beta chain derives from a study of cytomegalovirus exposure and HLA in healthy donors (dated by TCRdb to about 2017). Study-level background: In an earlier analysis of several hundred of the donors, approximately 300 Gb of sequence data and 100 million or so unique TCR beta sequences from some 170 million T cells were reported. An early release that covered about 640 HLA-typed donors contained about 300 gigabases of sequencing data and tens of millions of unique TCR sequences. The genetic ancestry cluster associated with self-reported Caucasian donors included approximately 85% of the 300 to 400 genotyped donors. The study aimed to test whether signatures of past pathogen exposure could be identified by cataloging public T cell receptors. Using immunosequencing, the study profiled T cell repertoires from roughly 650 subjects and related those repertoires to cytomegalovirus serostatus. A separate validation cohort of roughly 130 different subjects was used in addition to the approximately 700-subject first cohort. To predict cytomegalovirus infection status, the study brought together high-throughput TCR immunosequencing, statistical association of individual TCRs with disease status, and machine learning. A later analysis re-examined previously published TCR beta repertoires from just over 650 donors and added high-resolution HLA genotyping to investigate patterns of TCR occurrence. The later analysis used no new phenotypic data to find candidate immune exposures, relying instead on TCR beta sequences and their occurrence across donors. In an earlier analysis of around 540 of the donors, high-throughput TCR beta sequencing was used to judge whether each TCR beta V gene segment behaved as functional or pseudogenic. Alongside the repertoire data, information on donor age, sex, ethnicity and CMV serostatus was compiled. In a later genetic analysis, genome-wide SNP genotypes for about 55% of the 666 donors were used, and that subset was treated as a discovery cohort. All discovery cohort repertoires had been generated using a single sequencing platform. HLA typing covered class I and class II loci at four-digit resolution. The number of typed donors differed by locus: about 620-640 for A, B, C, DRB1 and DQB1; 500 to 550 for DQA1; fewer than 610 for DPA1; and about 470 for DPB1. A few DR-DQ haplotypes were treated as single units for association and clustering because of strong linkage in the cohort. Among 300 to 500 genotyped donors of the cohort, an average of around 250,000 unique TCR beta nucleotide sequences was sequenced per donor, of which roughly 17% were non-productive.

The cohort consisted of 600 or so healthy bone marrow donors. All cohort members were sampled while nominally healthy, although unrecorded immune exposures were likely present. The donor was CMV seronegative and belonged to the group of around 400 seronegative cohort members. A peripheral blood sample was collected from each donor, and TCR beta sequencing was performed on peripheral blood mononuclear cells. The Qiagen DNeasy Blood Extraction Kit was used to extract genomic DNA from the blood cell samples. The CDR3 holds 14 amino acids from the cysteine to the phenylalanine. The entry retains the CDR3 DNA only, 42 bases that are in frame from base 1. The germline V gene provides CDR1 SGHRS and CDR2 YFSETQ. V loses 5 bases of germline sequence and J loses 2 bases, and the interval between the two ends is 10 bases. The full study reports these points: Approximately 16 rarely observed V segments, including chromosome 9 orphons, were excluded from the earlier analysis of approximately 500 of the donors because counts were too low. Compared with the roughly 710-donor mean, donors in an Asian-associated ancestry cluster had fewer N-insertions in productive TCRs, according to a later genetic analysis. Roughly uniform sequencing depth across donors was assumed in presence/absence analyses, although this assumption may not hold. The study gave a list of some 150 TCR beta chains associated with cytomegalovirus. A later analysis found that TCR association rates varied across HLA loci, with DRB1 alleles showing the most associated TCRs and HLA-C alleles the fewest. Correlated functional status among segregating V segments might reflect linkage disequilibrium, but an unknown experimental factor could not be ruled out. In a later genetic analysis, a missense DCLRE1C variant was associated with V-gene and J-gene trimming of TCR beta chains, and the association was replicated in an independent cohort. Specific HLA alleles were associated with some 15,000 TCR beta sequences at a false discovery rate of 0.05 in a later analysis. Strong co-occurrence of HLA alleles, especially DR and DQ, made assigning TCR associations to individual alleles difficult. The classifier was reported to diagnose cytomegalovirus status with high specificity and sensitivity in both the original cohort and the validation cohort. A later analysis found that HLA-associated TCR beta chains were more clonally expanded and had lower generation probabilities than equally common non-associated chains. A later analysis found that most CMV-associated TCR beta chains appeared HLA-restricted, with HLA associations seemingly driven largely by CMV exposure. Across donors, most TCR sequences were observed very rarely, whereas some public TCRs were present in many individuals. For the cohort, immune exposure information was limited to CMV serostatus. The sequencing pipeline was judged likely to have produced a cluster of highly shared sequence variants as a technical artifact. A few of the identified cytomegalovirus-associated TCR beta chains were confirmed in vitro to be specific for cytomegalovirus antigens. Because HLA typing was missing for some donors at each locus, association tests included only the typed subset. According to the authors, the approach could potentially be generalized to other disease states and immunological phenotypes. In an earlier analysis of over 550 of the donors, most TCR beta V segments were observed in productive rearrangements about 87% or about 30% of the time, broadly matching IMGT annotations. In a later analysis, several top co-occurrence clusters were reported to appear linked to parvovirus B19, influenza, CMV and Epstein-Barr virus. A further reported finding was that TCR beta sequences accurately predicted the HLA-A and HLA-B alleles for most subjects in the first cohort. Because the 87-base-pair reads could not distinguish some IMGT-functional V segments, including TRBV6-2 and TRBV6-3, those segments were excluded. Only TCR beta chains were sequenced in this cohort, and the absence of alpha or paired-chain data limited detectable features.

The library was built by means of the immunoSEQ multiplex PCR assay. For the multiplex PCR, a mixture combining 60 forward primers for TCR Vbeta segments and 13 reverse primers for TCR Jbeta segments was used. Amplification of the CDR3 region of rearranged TCR beta genes was performed with a multiplex PCR assay on genomic DNA. The amplified TCR beta libraries were sequenced on the Illumina HiSeq System as 87-base-pair reads. Turning to the authors' computational methods: A later analysis counted tens of millions of unique TCR beta chains across the 666 repertoires, and about 10 million of these chains were shared by at least two donors. A nearest-neighbor algorithm error-corrected the raw reads and collapsed the reads into unique sequences, merging closely related sequences to remove PCR and sequencing errors. To assign V, D and J gene segments, CDR3 sequences were aligned to IMGT reference sequences. For a sequence to be retained, at least a six-nucleotide match to both a V gene segment and a J gene segment was required. Rearrangements were called productive when the CDR3 lacked stop codons and stayed in frame with V and J; all others were non-productive. CDR3 was defined according to IMGT convention as the region running from the second conserved V-encoded cysteine to the conserved J-encoded phenylalanine. The earlier analysis of fewer than 750 of the donors excluded sequences that lacked an unambiguous match to a single V gene segment. An earlier analysis of some 500 of the donors classified V segments as functional when productive rearrangements were above 56.7% and as segregating when the standard deviation between donors was above 5%. A statistical classification framework was developed to diagnose cytomegalovirus status using the catalog of TCR beta chain sequences. In a later analysis, V and J genes were assigned by comparing TCR nucleotide sequences against IMGT/GENE-DB human TR gene sequences. In a later analysis, CDR3 sequences and most-parsimonious VDJ recombination scenarios were assigned using the TCRdist pipeline. In a later analysis, each TCR beta chain was defined by its CDR3 amino acid sequence together with its V-gene family, and reads lacking a unique V-gene family were excluded. In a later analysis, approximately 590 highly shared, low-generation-probability nucleotide sequences were removed to address suspected cross-contamination and a sequencing artifact. In a later analysis, a clonal expansion index for each public chain was calculated from normalized within-repertoire ranks of inferred template counts. Generation probabilities in a later analysis came from a VDJ recombination model fitted to out-of-frame rearrangements, and those results were checked against IGoR. In a later analysis, TCR-TCR, TCR-HLA and TCR-CMV co-occurrence was scored with hypergeometric tests, and a repertoire-size bias correction was applied to TCR pairs. In a later analysis, false discovery rates were estimated by permuting HLA or CMV assignments 20 times. In a later analysis, co-occurring TCRs were grouped with DBSCAN, and TCRdist sequence similarity was added when clustering was performed within HLA-allele-positive subsets. For co-occurrence clustering, repertoires with fewer than 30,000 or more than 120,000 public chains were excluded, along with 4 to 6 repertoires with anomalous nucleotide sharing. TCRdb limited this immuneACCESS table to in-frame rearrangements with V and J called. A share of clones is missing; checked studies link under half to unresolved V genes, and the rest is unexplained. The D gene and trimming were derived from the DNA, and the V and J assignments and clone size from that table. The sample contains 130,000 or so clones, about 80% of them found a single time. The biggest ten clones account for approximately 1.2% of the sample.

A remark on this clone: Its antigen is still unknown. Base qualities are missing; no much larger clone stands one base away.

The sample was PBMCs. This receptor was obtained from a man aged 50 to 59 in good health and CMV-seronegative. The chain is assembled from TRBV5-1 and TRBJ2-2; TRBD2 is possibly the D segment (6 matching bases). In nucleotides, the sequence is TGCGCCAGCAGGGTAGCGGAAAACACCGGGGAGCTGTTTTTT. Translation gives CASRVAENTGELFF.